This T cell receptor (beta chain) was found in a study of T cell responses to AZD1222 COVID-19 vaccine. General study results and limits: It was only five to seven AZD1222 recipients who were seropositive at baseline. White British people made up most donors, females outnumbered males, and clonal diversity was possibly underestimated.

With regard to this clone: Its target is not known.

Profiling relied on immunoSEQ multiplex PCR, and the TCRdb table lists in-frame clones only, not all of them. The sample consists of 120,000 to 150,000 clones, 85% to 90% of them appearing once. This CDR3 is 14 amino acids long. Germline trimming cut 6 bases from V and 2 bases from J; bases unmatched to any gene: 3. Germline V gene lookup returns CDR1 MNHEY and CDR2 SVGAGI. The receptor was derived from an adult who received the AZD1222 COVID-19 vaccine. The starting material was peripheral blood, obtained 28 days after the second AZD1222 dose. V is TRBV6-5 and J is TRBJ2-2; 7 bases are shared with TRBD1. The CDR3 spells CASRQGLNTGELFF. The CDR3 nucleotides are TGTGCCAGCAGACAGGGGCTTAACACCGGGGAGCTGTTTTTT.